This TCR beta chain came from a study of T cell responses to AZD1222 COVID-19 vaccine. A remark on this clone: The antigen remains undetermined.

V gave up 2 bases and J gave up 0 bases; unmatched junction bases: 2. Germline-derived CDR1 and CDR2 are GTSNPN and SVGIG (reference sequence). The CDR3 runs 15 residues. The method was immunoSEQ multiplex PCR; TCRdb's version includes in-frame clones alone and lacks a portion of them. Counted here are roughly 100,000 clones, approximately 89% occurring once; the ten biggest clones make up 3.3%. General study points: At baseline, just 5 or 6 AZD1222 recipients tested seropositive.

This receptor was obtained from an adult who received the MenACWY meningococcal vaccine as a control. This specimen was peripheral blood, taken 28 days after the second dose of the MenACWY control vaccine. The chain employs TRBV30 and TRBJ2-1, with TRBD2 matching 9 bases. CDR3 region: CAWSLTSGSYNEQFF. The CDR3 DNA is TGTGCCTGGAGTCTGACTAGCGGCTCCTACAATGAGCAGTTCTTC. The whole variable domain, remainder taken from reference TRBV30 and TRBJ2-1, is SQTIHQWPATLVQPVGSPLSLECTVEGTSNPNLYWYRQAAGRGLQLLFYSVGIGQISSEVPQNLSASRPQDRQFILSSKKLLLSDSGFYLCAWSLTSGSYNEQFFGPGTRLTVL.